Following are 4 T cell receptor beta chains from one sample sequenced in a study of T cells in Graves' hyperthyroidism and ophthalmopathy. The TCR beta CDR3 regions underwent amplification using RNA transcripts as the source. RT-PCR in the first round (using the HTBI primer set) targeted the TCR CDR3. From the multiplex PCR reads, TCRdb called clonotypes with MiXCR, one entry per CDR3 protein. The sample records about 610,000 distinct CDR3 sequences, 16% being singletons. The specimen sequenced was blood. The receptors were gathered from a woman aged 40 to 50 with Graves' ophthalmopathy.

This clonotype was found a few times. The rearrangement joins TRBV28 to TRBJ2-7, with D hard to call. The CDR3 consists of 12 residues. V gave up 5 bases and J gave up 4 bases, with 9 bases separating them. Germline CDR1 reads MDHEN; CDR2 reads SYDVKM. The CDR3 reads CASSHDRYEQYF. The CDR3 nucleotides read TGTGCCAGCAGTCATGACCGATACGAGCAGTACTTC.

The chain joins TRBV6-1 to TRBJ2-1; D remains unclear. Germline V gene data show CDR1 as MNHNS and CDR2 as SASEGT. V lost 5 bases and J 0 bases, leaving 11 bases between the germline ends. This CDR3 is 15 amino acids long. CDR3 residues: CASSTQVSSYNEQFF. In nucleotides, the CDR3 is TGTGCCAGCAGTACCCAGGTGAGCTCCTACAATGAGCAGTTCTTC.

V is TRBV6-5 and J is TRBJ1-1, with D unclear. From germline, CDR1 is MNHEY and CDR2 SVGAGI. CDR3 length equals 14 residues. Trimming removed 2 bases from V and 3 bases from J, with 10 bases in between. Written as DNA, the CDR3 is TGTGCCAGCAGTTACCGAACAGACTACACTGAAGCTTTCTTT. It specifies CASSYRTDYTEAFF.

This clonotype was detected only a few times. The chain combines TRBV10-3 with TRBJ1-1; no clear D gene. This CDR3 has 12 amino acids. The germline gives CDR1 ENHRY, CDR2 SYGVKD. V was trimmed by 0 bases and J by 9 bases, leaving 8 bases between them. The CDR3 coding sequence is TGTGCCATCAGTGAGTCGAGCCTCAAAGCTTTCTTT. Protein product: CAISESSLKAFF.